This T cell receptor (beta chain) was profiled in a study of post-analysis software for immune sequencing data. Regarding the study as a whole: Comparison with controls showed significantly lower normalized Chao1 diversity in multiple sclerosis patients. In patients, TRBV5-6, TRBV5-1 and TRBV20-1 belonged to four or five TRBV segments found more frequently than in controls.

This CDR3 comprises 17 residues. Germline V gives CDR1 MDHEN, CDR2 SYDVKM. The V and J ends lost 6 bases and 2 bases, in that order; junction bases with no gene match: 11. This clonotype was counted between two and nine times. The antigen is undetermined. Included in the TCR beta cDNA libraries were unique molecular identifiers. TCRdb re-analysed the PCR reads in MiXCR, keeping a single row per CDR3 protein. Here the sample spans roughly 160,000 distinct CDR3 sequences, about 36% being singletons. The TCR comes from a girl between 5 and 17 years old with multiple sclerosis. The chain recombines TRBV28 with TRBJ2-3; 10 positions match TRBD1. The sequencing used blood, collected after autologous hematopoietic stem cell transplantation. In nucleotides, the CDR3 is TGTGCCAGCAGCCTTGGGACAGGGGACATAATCACAGATACGCAGTATTTT. It codes for CASSLGTGDIITDTQYF.